The present entry profiles one T cell receptor beta chain with its context. This clonotype was detected ten times or more. The specificity of this receptor is unknown. No quality values exist for individual bases; no much larger clone is one base distant. The treatment or condition label, as the study defines it: in vitro stimulation with specific CMV peptide epitopes to enrich CMV-specific T cells. The record originates from a study of T cell repertoires in cytomegalovirus infection (dated by TCRdb to the late 2010s). For the study in its entirety: Peptide stimulations targeted recently identified HLA-C-restricted CMV epitopes, whose presentation resists viral immunomodulation, together with well-studied HLA-B-restricted epitopes. The HLA type of each donor mattered for the analysis, because public TCR beta signatures pointed to carriage of CMV infection along with the matching HLA type.

According to the germline V gene, CDR1 reads SGHVT and CDR2 reads SQSDAQ. V drops 3 bases and J drops 7 bases, leaving 12 bases in between. The CDR3 goes from the cysteine to the phenylalanine over 13 residues. Of the read, only the CDR3 DNA is kept; its 39 bases are in frame from base 1. Data came from an Illumina HiSeq 1500. The public reads were reprocessed in TCRdb via fastp at Q25 and MiXCR, keeping in-frame beta chains. CDR3 protein duplicates are merged, each entry listing the most common genes and DNA. This sample is represented by fewer than 150,000 distinct CDR3 sequences; around 30% of them were singletons. The ten largest clones capture 40% to 45% of the sample. What the authors observed across the whole study: The ex vivo response was dominated by HLA-C-restricted CMV-specific TCR beta clonotypes, and the single most frequent clonotype in two of eight donors was supplied by these HLA-C-restricted clonotypes. Carriers of CMV infection plus the relevant HLA type were discriminated by the cumulative frequency of public TCR beta family members in the study cohort and in an independent roughly 400-donor cohort.

The sequence links TRBV7-4 to TRBJ1-2, with the D gene not confidently named. The origin of this receptor is a human donor in good health (CMV status not recorded). Some clones in this sample may be carry-over from other donors' samples. The specimen comprised CD8+ T cells from cultured PBMCs, sampled from culture after CMV antigen stimulation. The nucleotides read TGTGCCAGCAGCTTGGGAGAGATTGGTGGCTACACCTTC. Translation gives CASSLGEIGGYTF.